The next 14 T cell receptor beta chains were all read from a single sample in a study of CD8 T cells in ankylosing spondylitis. Study-level results: Ankylosing spondylitis blood seemed to carry a telltale TCR beta motif made of roughly eight highly homologous variants.

Their antigens are not known. Each CDR3 protein is one row after TCRdb ran MiXCR on the 5' RACE reads. This table holds approximately 500,000 distinct CDR3 sequences, 9.5% to 15% found once. Sequenced: blood, either unsorted or a sorted T cell fraction (not recorded which). These receptor sequences come from a male donor with ankylosing spondylitis.

This clonotype has just a few counts. The chain is built from TRBV4-2 and TRBJ2-5; weak D call: TRBD1 (6 bases). The CDR3 length is 16 residues. V was clipped by 4 bases and J by 2 bases, with 17 bases between them. CDR1 is LGHNA and CDR2 is YNFKEQ in the germline V gene. The CDR3 is CASSPSPGAPQETQYF. The DNA of the CDR3 is TGTGCCAGCAGCCCTTCACCAGGGGCCCCTCAAGAGACCCAGTACTTC.

In its sample, this clonotype was seen a few times. V and J are TRBV18 and TRBJ1-3; D not resolved. This CDR3 comprises 15 residues. The germline gives CDR1 KGHSH, CDR2 LQKENI. Between the trimmed V and J ends, which lost 1 base and 0 bases, there was a span of 7 bases. The CDR3 loop reads CASSPLVISGNTIYF. In DNA form, the CDR3 reads TGTGCCAGCTCACCACTAGTCATCTCTGGAAACACCATATATTTT.

This clonotype was observed a few times. The chain uses TRBV14 and TRBJ2-3; TRBD2 agrees at 10 bases. CDR1 and CDR2 (germline): SGHDN, FVKESK. The CDR3 is 19 amino acids. Germline trimming cut 2 bases from V and 2 bases from J; bases unmatched to any gene: 13. DNA of the CDR3: TGTGCCAGCAGCCAATTCCTAGCGGGAGTCATTACGTCCACAGATACGCAGTATTTT. This encodes CASSQFLAGVITSTDTQYF.

This clonotype was detected a few times. The chain has TRBV20-1 and TRBJ2-7; 8 bases line up with TRBD2. V shed 0 bases, J shed 2 bases, and the junction held 3 bases outside the gene matches. CDR1 is DFQATT, CDR2 SNEGSKA, per germline (reference sequence). This CDR3 contains 14 residues. The CDR3 here is CSAREGSGTYEQYV. CDR3 DNA sequence: TGCAGTGCTAGAGAGGGTAGCGGGACCTACGAGCAGTACGTC.

The table lists this clonotype with many counts. V usage is TRBV20-1 and J usage is TRBJ2-1; TRBD2 might be the D (5 bases). CDR3 length equals 12 residues. Trimming cost V 6 bases and J 8 bases, with 14 bases left between them. Germline values: CDR1 DFQATT, CDR2 SNEGSKA (reference sequence). CDR3 in amino acids: CSAERNADEQFF. The CDR3 bases are TGCAGTGCCGAGCGGAATGCGGATGAGCAGTTCTTC.

This clonotype has ten or more counts. This chain joins TRBV5-1 and TRBJ2-1, with TRBD1 identical over 8 bases. There are 16 residues in the CDR3. V was pared by 4 bases and J by 1 base, with 7 bases of the junction left unmatched. Germline CDR1 reads SGHRS; CDR2 reads YFSETQ. Here the CDR3 DNA reads TGCGCCAGCAGCCCCGGACAGGGAGGTTCCTACAATGAGCAGTTCTTC. It yields the protein CASSPGQGGSYNEQFF.

This chain uses TRBV7-9 with TRBJ2-7; D may be TRBD2 (5 bases). V lost 5 bases and J 7 bases, leaving 21 bases between the germline ends. The CDR3 spans 15 residues. Per the germline V gene, CDR1 is SEHNR and CDR2 is FQNEAQ (reference sequence). This CDR3 is CASSIAIADTGEQYF. The CDR3 bases are TGTGCCAGCAGCATCGCTATAGCTGACACGGGAGAGCAGTACTTC. Combining the CDR3 with reference TRBV7-9 and TRBJ2-7 gives the whole variable domain DTGVSQNPRHKITKRGQNVTFRCDPISEHNRLYWYRQTLGQGPEFLTYFQNEAQLEKSRLLSDRFSAERPKGSFSTLEIQRTEQGDSAMYLCASSIAIADTGEQYFGPGTRLTVT.

The V call is TRBV3-1, the J call TRBJ2-7; the match to TRBD1 covers 7 bases. Germline V gene sequence: CDR1 LGHDT, CDR2 YNNKEL (reference sequence). V lost 3 bases to trimming and J lost 5 bases; unmatched junction nucleotides: 16. The CDR3 spans 17 residues. CDR3 in DNA: TGTGCCAGCAGCCAGCATGGGCTATCAGGGGGACCCCACGAGCAGTACTTC. This gives the protein CASSQHGLSGGPHEQYF.

There are a few counts of this clonotype. The chain has TRBV5-1 and TRBJ2-2; no clear D. CDR3 length equals 14 residues. The V gene lost 7 bases and the J gene lost 4 bases, with 14 bases spanning the gap. CDR1 SGHRS and CDR2 YFSETQ come from the germline V gene. The CDR3: CASRRAGRTGELFF. The CDR3, as DNA: TGCGCCAGCCGCCGAGCCGGCCGCACCGGGGAGCTGTTTTTT.

J is TRBJ1-1 and V is TRBV5-1; D possibly corresponds to TRBD1 (6 bases). The CDR3 is made up of 16 amino acids. The germline V gene encodes CDR1 SGHRS and CDR2 YFSETQ. The ends were cut back, 1 base at V and 1 base at J, with 14 bases in the middle. Here the CDR3 reads CASSLNPGHPNTEAFF. The CDR3 nucleotides are TGCGCCAGCAGCTTGAACCCGGGACACCCGAACACTGAAGCTTTCTTT.

The rearrangement joins TRBV24-1 to TRBJ1-1; D gene uncertain. The V gene lost 12 bases and the J gene lost 0 bases, with 10 bases spanning the gap. CDR1 and CDR2 from the germline V gene are KGHDR and SFDVKD. The CDR3 runs 12 residues. As DNA, the CDR3 is TGTGCCGCCTCGGGAGTGAACACTGAAGCTTTCTTT. Translation: CAASGVNTEAFF.

In this sample, this clonotype turned up many times. The CDR3 sequence: CASSQGIYFTEAFF. The CDR3 nucleotides read TGTGCCAGCAGCCAGGGAATTTATTTCACTGAAGCTTTCTTT. J is TRBJ1-1 and V is TRBV5-6, with TRBD1 as a possible D gene (5 bases). Germline loops: CDR1 SGHDT, CDR2 YYEEEE. V was pared by 4 bases and J by 4 bases, with 14 bases between. The CDR3 contains 14 residues.

The V and J genes are TRBV21-1 and TRBJ2-3; TRBD2 is the table's D call, not checked against the DNA. TRBV21-1 is described as a pseudogene. The CDR3 runs 16 residues. CDR3 DNA: TGTGCCAGCAGCAAAGGGACTAGCGGAGCTACAGATACGCAGTATTTT. Protein sequence: CASSKGTSGATDTQYF.

This clonotype occurred many times. The chain employs TRBV29-1 and TRBJ1-2; D gene ambiguous. Trimming stripped 8 bases from V and 0 bases from J, with 10 bases between. The length of the CDR3 is 12 residues. Germline loops: CDR1 SQVTM, CDR2 ANQGSEA. CDR3 amino acids: CSFWSANYGYTF. In DNA, the CDR3 is TGCAGCTTCTGGTCGGCTAACTATGGCTACACCTTC.